Listed below are T cell receptor beta chains from one sample, sequenced in a study of metastatic and nonmetastatic thyroid tumors. Via MiXCR, TCRdb re-called the PCR reads. The sample records tens of thousands of clones, less than 20% being singletons. Sequencing input: blood. The receptor source for this set is a female donor with papillary thyroid cancer or a benign thyroid nodule (not recorded which). Some clones in this sample may be carry-over from other donors' samples. CDR3s include the opening cysteine and the closing phenylalanine or tryptophan. A D gene is named only where the DNA matches it firmly. Clone size is shown for a subset of rows, as once, few, many or a class of expanded clone.

size	D	V	J	DNA	CDR3
many	-	TRBV7-3	TRBJ2-3	TGTGCCAGCAGCGGGGGTGGAGTAGGGAGCACAGATACGCAGTATTTT	CASSGGGVGSTDTQYF
many	TRBD1	TRBV2	TRBJ2-2	TGTGCCAGCAACAGGGGTGACACCGGGGAGCTGTTTTTT	CASNRGDTGELFF
-	TRBD1	TRBV7-9	TRBJ2-2	TGTGCCAGCAGCGCCTCACTGAACACAGGGGTGCTGTTTTTT	CASSASLNTGVLFF
-	-	TRBV20-1	TRBJ1-2	TGCAGTGCTAGAGATGGGAGGGAGGAAGGCTACACCTTC	CSARDGREEGYTF
many	TRBD1	TRBV20-1	TRBJ2-7	TGCAGTGCCTTAGACAGGGTCCACAACGAGCAGTACTTC	CSALDRVHNEQYF
-	-	TRBV7-9	TRBJ2-3	TGTGCCAGCAGCTCCCCTAACCCGGATACGCAGTATTTT	CASSSPNPDTQYF
few	-	TRBV24-1	TRBJ1-2	TGTGCCACCAGTGATGAAAAACAGGGCCGAGGCTATGGCTACACCTTC	CATSDEKQGRGYGYTF
many	TRBD2	TRBV20-1	TRBJ2-5	TGCAGTGCTAGCGCCGATAGCGGGACCCAAGAGACCCAGTACTTC	CSASADSGTQETQYF
-	-	TRBV19	TRBJ2-2	TGTGCCAGTAGTTCAGGGAGGACCGGGGAGCTGTTTTTT	CASSSGRTGELFF
few	-	TRBV6-5	TRBJ1-3	TGTGCCAGCAGTTACGAGAGCGTCTCTGGAAACACCATATATTTT	CASSYESVSGNTIYF
many	TRBD1	TRBV19	TRBJ2-7	TGTGCCAGTAGTGTCTCCGGGACAGGAGCCTACGAGCAGTACTTC	CASSVSGTGAYEQYF
few	-	TRBV28	TRBJ2-7	TGTGCCAGCAGTTCCGGGACCCACGAGCAGTACTTC	CASSSGTHEQYF
many	-	TRBV19	TRBJ2-3	TGTGCCAGTAGTATATCTAGCGCCACAGATACGCAGTATTTT	CASSISSATDTQYF
few	-	TRBV6-1	TRBJ1-6	TGTGCCAGCAGTGGAGGGGGTCCTGCGGGTTCACCCCTCCACTTT	CASSGGGPAGSPLHF
many	-	TRBV7-3	TRBJ2-2	TGTGCCAGCAGCTCCACGGCGGTCGGGGAGCTGTTTTTT	CASSSTAVGELFF
many	TRBD2	TRBV6-2/TRBV6-3	TRBJ2-7	TGTGCCAGCAGTTCCGGGACTAGCGCCAACGAGCAGTACTTC	CASSSGTSANEQYF
many	-	TRBV7-8	TRBJ1-2	TGTGCCAGCAGCATGACGGACGCATATGGCTACACCTTC	CASSMTDAYGYTF
-	-	TRBV11-2	TRBJ1-2	TGTGCCAGCAGCTTATTTACGAGACACAACAAATATGGCTACACCTTC	CASSLFTRHNKYGYTF
-	-	TRBV6-5	TRBJ1-6	TGTGCCAGCAGGTTAAGGGATGGTGGAGGTAATTCACCCCTCCACTTT	CASRLRDGGGNSPLHF
many	-	TRBV19	TRBJ1-5	TGTGCCAGTAGTCCGGGACGGCCTTTCCAAGGGGAAAAAAGCAATCAGCCCCAGCATTTT	CASSPGRPFQGEKSNQPQHF
many	-	TRBV6-1	TRBJ2-1	TGTGCCAGCAGAGTGGCGAATGAGCAGTTCTTC	CASRVANEQFF
many	-	TRBV5-1	TRBJ2-5	TGCGCCAGCAGCTTGGGACTGCGGGGCCAAGAGACCCAGTACTTC	CASSLGLRGQETQYF
many	-	TRBV27	TRBJ1-5	TGTGCCAGCAGACGAGGGATCGGCAATCAGCCCCAGCATTTT	CASRRGIGNQPQHF
many	TRBD2	TRBV5-4	TRBJ2-5	TGTGCCAGCAGCTTCCGACTAGCAGCGGAGGAGACCCAGTACTTC	CASSFRLAAEETQYF
many	TRBD2	TRBV9	TRBJ2-5	TGTGCCAGCAGCGTAGGGGGGGGTAGACAAGAGACCCAGTACTTC	CASSVGGGRQETQYF
-	-	TRBV6-1	TRBJ2-1	TGTGCCAGCAGTGATTCGGGTGGAGGCTCCTACAATGAGCAGTTCTTC	CASSDSGGGSYNEQFF
-	-	TRBV7-8	TRBJ2-3	TGTGCCAGCAGCTTATCACCCAAACCAGATACGCAGTATTTT	CASSLSPKPDTQYF
many	-	TRBV18	TRBJ1-4	TGTGCCAGTAACGCGGGTACTAATGAAAAACTGTTTTTT	CASNAGTNEKLFF
-	-	TRBV7-2	TRBJ2-2	TGTGCCAGCAGGGCCGGGGAGCTGTTTTTT	CASRAGELFF
few	-	TRBV6-1	TRBJ2-5	TGTGCCACCAAATGGTCGGGAGAAGAGACCCAGTACTTC	CATKWSGEETQYF
-	TRBD2	TRBV7-2	TRBJ2-2	TGTGCCAGCAGCTTAGGGCTAGCGGGAGTTTCGGTCTACACCGGGGAGCTGTTTTTT	CASSLGLAGVSVYTGELFF
-	-	TRBV18	TRBJ2-7	TGTGCCAGCTCACCGTGGGGTAGCTCCTACGAGCAGTACTTC	CASSPWGSSYEQYF
few	TRBD2	TRBV12-3/TRBV12-4	TRBJ2-2	TGTGCCAGCAGTAACCTAGCGGGAGGCAATAGCGGGGAGCTGTTTTTT	CASSNLAGGNSGELFF
medium-sized	TRBD1	TRBV4-2	TRBJ1-4	TGTGCCAGCAGCCATCCGGGACAGGGGGTGGAACTGTTTTTT	CASSHPGQGVELFF
once	-	TRBV30	TRBJ2-1	TGTGCCTGGAAAAGAGGGGCCTCGGGTGAGCAGTTCTTC	CAWKRGASGEQFF
many	TRBD1	TRBV27	TRBJ1-4	TGTGCCAGCAGTCCTTGGACAGGGCGGGCTAATGAAAAACTGTTTTTT	CASSPWTGRANEKLFF
-	-	TRBV20-1	TRBJ2-5	TGCAGTGCTAGAAGAGACAACCAAGAGACCCAGTACTTC	CSARRDNQETQYF
-	-	TRBV11-2	TRBJ2-3	TGTGCCAGCAGCTTAGGCGGAGGGGGCTGGGATGCAGATACGCAGTATTTT	CASSLGGGGWDADTQYF
many	-	TRBV10-2	TRBJ2-2	TGCGCCAGCATCCGGACAGACACCGGGGAGCTGTTTTTT	CASIRTDTGELFF
few	TRBD1	TRBV6-1	TRBJ1-2	TGTGCCAGCGGACAGGGTAATAGCTACACCTTC	CASGQGNSYTF
few	-	TRBV25-1	TRBJ1-6	TGTGCCTCTCAGACAGGCTATTCACCCCTCCACTTT	CASQTGYSPLHF
many	TRBD1	TRBV6-1	TRBJ1-2	TGTGCCAGCAAAGTGACAGGGGATAACTATGGCTACACCTTC	CASKVTGDNYGYTF
few	-	TRBV20-1	TRBJ2-7	TGCAGTGCTAGGGGACTTGCTTCCTACGAGCAGTACTTC	CSARGLASYEQYF